Listed below are T cell receptor beta chains from one sample, sequenced in a study of identical twins' blood T cells. MiXCR, run by TCRdb on the 5' RACE reads, gives a single entry per CDR3 protein. The profile shows around 380,000 distinct CDR3 sequences, roughly 28% of them singletons. The specimen sequenced was PBMCs. Every receptor here comes from a woman aged 18 to 55 in good health. CDR3s include the opening cysteine and the closing phenylalanine or tryptophan. The D gene is left open where the match is weak. For some rows the clone size is stated as once, few or many, or as a class when expanded; others skip it.

v_gene	j_gene	abundance	d_gene	CDR3nt	CDR3aa
TRBV5-6	TRBJ1-3	few	.	TGTGCCAGCATCCATCGAGGGACGGTCAGCTCTGGAAACACCATATATTTT	CASIHRGTVSSGNTIYF
TRBV15	TRBJ2-7	.	.	TGTGCCACCAGCAGAGTTGGCACGGCCTACGAGCAGTACTTC	CATSRVGTAYEQYF
TRBV25-1	TRBJ1-1	few	TRBD1	TGTGCCAGCAGTGATAGGGGTAGGACAGGGCCTAACACTGAAGCTTTCTTT	CASSDRGRTGPNTEAFF
TRBV14	TRBJ2-7	few	.	TGTGCCAGCAGCCAATTGTTCGGGACATCCTACGAGCAGTACTTC	CASSQLFGTSYEQYF
TRBV11-3	TRBJ2-3	few	TRBD2	TGTGCCACCACGAGGGCGGGGGTCACAGATACGCAGTATTTT	CATTRAGVTDTQYF
TRBV7-9	TRBJ2-3	few	TRBD2	TGTGCCAGCAGCTTCCCTAGCGGGAGGGCCTCGGATACGCAGTATTTT	CASSFPSGRASDTQYF
TRBV7-8	TRBJ2-5	.	.	TGTGCCAGCAGCTTAAAACACCCAACTAGGAAGCACCAAGAGACCCAGTACTTC	CASSLKHPTRKHQETQYF
TRBV19	TRBJ1-3	few	.	TGTGCCAGCAACGGGAGGGTCTCGGGAAACACCATATATTTT	CASNGRVSGNTIYF
TRBV20-1	TRBJ2-3	.	TRBD2	TGCAGTGCTAGAGGACTACTAGCGGGGGACACAGATACGCAGTATTTT	CSARGLLAGDTDTQYF
TRBV6-2/TRBV6-3	TRBJ2-7	few	TRBD2	TGTGCCAGCAGTTATAGACTAGCGGGAGTAGGATCCTACGAGCAGTACTTC	CASSYRLAGVGSYEQYF
TRBV6-5	TRBJ1-1	few	.	TGTGCCACAAGGGACTTCAGGACTTCTGAAGCTTTCTTT	CATRDFRTSEAFF
TRBV7-9	TRBJ1-3	few	.	TGTGCCAGCAGCTCGACAGACCTTAACTCTGGAAACACCATATATTTT	CASSSTDLNSGNTIYF
TRBV20-1	TRBJ1-2	.	TRBD1	TGCAGTGCCACCCATCCCGACAGGGGTCGATGGGTCTATGGCTACACCTTC	CSATHPDRGRWVYGYTF
TRBV7-8	TRBJ2-3	once	.	TGTGCCAGCGGTAGGGGCCGGGCCACCCTCGCAGATACGCAGTATTTT	CASGRGRATLADTQYF
TRBV7-9	TRBJ1-4	few	.	TGTGCCAGCAGCTTTTCCACGACAACTAATGAAAAACTGTTTTTT	CASSFSTTTNEKLFF
TRBV11-2	TRBJ1-1	many	.	TGTGCCAGCACCCAGGGTAGGCCGCAGACCGCTGAAGCTTTCTTT	CASTQGRPQTAEAFF
TRBV19	TRBJ1-5	few	.	TGTGCCAGTAGGGGTCTCGGGGCAGGGAATAATCAGCCCCAGCATTTT	CASRGLGAGNNQPQHF
TRBV6-6	TRBJ1-1	many	.	TGTGCCAGCACCCCTCCCGGGAACACTGAAGCTTTCTTT	CASTPPGNTEAFF
TRBV10-3	TRBJ1-1	.	.	TGTGCCATCAGTGAGGTCCAGGAGAGGGGTGAAGCTTTCTTT	CAISEVQERGEAFF
TRBV20-1	TRBJ2-1	few	.	TGCAGTGCTAGAGTGGGGACTAATGAGCAGTTCTTC	CSARVGTNEQFF
TRBV29-1	TRBJ1-2	.	.	TGCAGCGTTGAAGGTTTGAGGGACAATAACTATGGCTACACCTTC	CSVEGLRDNNYGYTF
TRBV14	TRBJ2-4	.	.	TGTGCCAGCAGCCAATTCGGGACGCTAGCGCCAAAATTC	CASSQFGTLAPKF
TRBV27	TRBJ2-1	.	.	TGTGCCAGCAGACCTTACGGAAATGAGCAGTTCTTC	CASRPYGNEQFF
TRBV7-8	TRBJ2-1	many	.	TGTGCCAGCAGCTTATTTAGCATGAGCTCCTACAATGAGCAGTTCTTC	CASSLFSMSSYNEQFF
TRBV19	TRBJ1-1	.	.	TGTGCCAGTTCCAGGGACAAGAACACTGAAGCTTTCTTT	CASSRDKNTEAFF
TRBV5-1	TRBJ2-7	.	.	TGCGCCAGTCGTAAAGGGCTCTCCTACGAGCAGTACTTC	CASRKGLSYEQYF
TRBV5-1	TRBJ2-4	.	.	TGCGCCAGCAGCTTGACCGTGGGGGGCAAAAACATTCAGTACTTC	CASSLTVGGKNIQYF
TRBV9	TRBJ2-7	few	TRBD2	TGTGCCAGCAGCGTAGCTGCGCGGGAGATTGATGAGCAGTACTTC	CASSVAAREIDEQYF
TRBV6-5	TRBJ2-1	.	.	TGTGCCAGCAGTCGTAGAAATGAGCAGTTCTTC	CASSRRNEQFF
TRBV12-5	TRBJ1-4	.	.	TGTGCTAGTGGTTTGAAGGTCTCGGCCTTGGCTAATGAAAAACTGTTTTTT	CASGLKVSALANEKLFF
TRBV7-9	TRBJ1-1	.	.	TGTGCCAGCAGTTACCTGGGCCGAAACACTGAAGCTTTCTTT	CASSYLGRNTEAFF
TRBV20-1	TRBJ1-2	.	.	TGCAGTGCTAGACCGACTTTGGGAGACAGGTCCCTCTATGGCTACACCTTC	CSARPTLGDRSLYGYTF
TRBV20-1	TRBJ1-5	few	TRBD1	TGCAGTGCTTACGGGACAGCGAATCAGCCCCAGCATTTT	CSAYGTANQPQHF
TRBV19	TRBJ1-6	few	.	TGTGCCAGTAGTAAGGGCAGGGGTGATTCACCCCTCCACTTT	CASSKGRGDSPLHF
TRBV6-5	TRBJ2-1	few	.	TGTGCCAGCAGTCCCCCGCCGGGACCCCCCTACAATGAGCAGTTCTTC	CASSPPPGPPYNEQFF
TRBV5-1	TRBJ2-3	few	TRBD2	TGCGCCAGCAGCTCGGCGGGGGGAGATACGCAGTATTTT	CASSSAGGDTQYF
TRBV5-8	TRBJ2-6	few	.	TGTGCCAGCAGTCACTGGTCTTTTTCCTCTGGGGCCAACGTCCTGACTTTC	CASSHWSFSSGANVLTF
TRBV3-1	TRBJ2-1	.	TRBD2	TGTGCCAGCAGCCAGCCACCGGGACTACTCAATGGGCAGTTCTTC	CASSQPPGLLNGQFF
TRBV29-1	TRBJ2-2	.	.	TGCAGCGTAAGAGACATACAGACCGGGGAGCTGTTTTTT	CSVRDIQTGELFF
TRBV3-1	TRBJ1-5	.	.	TGTGCCAGCAGTTACCGGGAGGACCTACAGCCCCAGCATTTT	CASSYREDLQPQHF
TRBV5-1	TRBJ1-4	many	TRBD1	TGCGCCAGCAGCTTGGGGACCGGGACAGGGAACGAAAAACTGTTTTTT	CASSLGTGTGNEKLFF
TRBV29-1	TRBJ2-2	.	.	TGCAGCGTTGAAGGAAGGCGAGGGGATGCCGGGGAGCTGTTTTTT	CSVEGRRGDAGELFF
TRBV5-8	TRBJ2-5	.	.	TGTGCCAGCAGCTTGCCACGGCAAGAGACCCAGTACTTC	CASSLPRQETQYF
TRBV9	TRBJ1-2	few	.	TGTGCCAGCAGCCCCCTAGACAGGTTTAACTATGGCTACACCTTC	CASSPLDRFNYGYTF
TRBV10-3	TRBJ1-1	.	TRBD1	TGTGCCATCAATGACAGGGATAGCACTGAAGCTTTCTTT	CAINDRDSTEAFF
TRBV20-1	TRBJ2-3	.	.	TGCAGTGCTAGTTATGGGTGGCAAGGAGATACGCAGTATTTT	CSASYGWQGDTQYF
TRBV7-8	TRBJ1-1	few	.	TGTGCCAGCAGCCCGCTGGACAGGAACACTGAAGCTTTCTTT	CASSPLDRNTEAFF
TRBV7-8	TRBJ1-1	.	TRBD1	TGTGCCAGCAGCAACCGGGACAGTGAAGCTTTCTTT	CASSNRDSEAFF
TRBV2	TRBJ1-6	many	.	TGTGCCAGCAGTGGCCCTTCACCCCTCCACTTT	CASSGPSPLHF
TRBV24-1	TRBJ2-2	few	TRBD2	TGTGCCACCAGTGACCGAAGGACTAGCGGCGACGGGGAGCTGTTTTTT	CATSDRRTSGDGELFF
TRBV9	TRBJ2-1	.	.	TGTGCCAGCAGCGTAGCTTTGGGAGGACGGTACAATGAGCAGTTCTTC	CASSVALGGRYNEQFF
TRBV6-2/TRBV6-3	TRBJ2-1	.	.	TGTGCCAGCAATTTGGGGGGTAGGGACAATGAGCAGTTCTTC	CASNLGGRDNEQFF
TRBV27	TRBJ1-1	.	TRBD1	TGTGCCACCCAGGGGGGAACTGAAGCTTTCTTT	CATQGGTEAFF
TRBV7-6	TRBJ1-3	.	.	TGTGCCGGCAGCTTAGAGAGCTCCTCTGGAAACACCATATATTTT	CAGSLESSSGNTIYF
TRBV5-1	TRBJ1-4	.	.	TGCGCCAGCGAAGAATCGGGGGGCGCGAGGGAAAAACTGTTTTTT	CASEESGGAREKLFF